This passage covers 31 T cell receptor beta chains from one sample sequenced in a study of blood T cell repertoires in COVID-19. The data were produced by immunoSEQ multiplex PCR, yet TCRdb's version contains in-frame clones alone and is incomplete. This table has some 28,000 clones, around nine tenths appearing once. Sequenced material: peripheral blood. The receptors derive from a human donor in a cohort sampled during active COVID-19.

This chain connects TRBV9 to TRBJ2-3, with D tentatively TRBD2 (6 bases). Between the trimmed V and J ends, which lost 0 bases and 3 bases, there was a span of 11 bases. Germline V CDR1 and CDR2: SGDLS, YYNGEE. The CDR3 loop spans 15 amino acids. The CDR3 sequence is CASSVERLGTDTQYF. CDR3 bases: TGTGCCAGCAGCGTAGAGAGACTAGGAACAGATACGCAGTATTTT.

The chain carries TRBV9 and TRBJ2-2; 12 nucleotides agree with TRBD2. The CDR3 spans 16 residues. J was trimmed by 3 bases and V by 6 bases; bases with no gene match: 6. The germline CDR1 and CDR2 sequences are SGDLS and YYNGEE. The CDR3 DNA follows: TGTGCCAGCACCACCGGGACTAGCGGGTACACCGGGGAGCTGTTTTTT. Translating gives CASTTGTSGYTGELFF.

The CDR3 nucleotides read TGCAGCGGAGCACGACAGGGGGTAAACAATGAGCAGTTCTTC. It yields the protein CSGARQGVNNEQFF. This chain connects TRBV29-1 to TRBJ2-1, with 9 bases fitting TRBD1. Germline V gives CDR1 SQVTM, CDR2 ANQGSEA. CDR3 length: 14 amino acids. V lost 7 bases and J lost 5; bases outside the gene matches: 9.

This rearrangement joins TRBV27 to TRBJ2-3, with 11 positions matching TRBD2. This CDR3 comprises 16 residues. J was trimmed by 2 bases and V by 7 bases; bases with no gene match: 8. The germline gives CDR1 MNHEY, CDR2 SMNVEV (reference sequence). CDR3 coding DNA: TGTGCCAGCAAGAGTCGACTAGCGGGGTTCACAGATACGCAGTATTTT. Its translation: CASKSRLAGFTDTQYF.

This clone rates as medium-sized. The rearrangement links TRBV7-7 to TRBJ2-1; D gene unclear. Germline V gene lookup returns CDR1 SSHAT and CDR2 FNYEAQ (reference sequence). This CDR3 has 15 residues. Between the trimmed V and J ends, which lost 1 base and 0 bases, there was a span of 7 bases. DNA for the CDR3: TGTGCCAGCAGCTTAGGGTTAGACTCCTACAATGAGCAGTTCTTC. It specifies CASSLGLDSYNEQFF.

This chain links TRBV6-6 with TRBJ2-6; perhaps TRBD1 as D (6 bases). There are 14 residues in the CDR3. Trimming stripped 9 bases from V and 2 bases from J, with 11 bases between. Looked up from germline, CDR1 is MNHNY and CDR2 is SVGAGI (reference sequence). CDR3 amino acids: CARTHRAGANVLTF. The CDR3 coding sequence is TGTGCCAGGACTCACAGGGCTGGGGCCAACGTCCTGACTTTC.

This chain connects TRBV7-2 to TRBJ2-3, with TRBD2 identical over 9 bases. From germline, CDR1 is SGHTA and CDR2 FQGNSA. This CDR3 has 15 residues. The V and J ends lost 1 base and 1 base, in that order; junction bases with no gene match: 0. The CDR3 here is CASSLGLAGTDTQYF. The CDR3 DNA follows: TGTGCCAGCAGCTTAGGACTAGCGGGCACAGATACGCAGTATTTT.

This clone appeared once. The rearrangement links TRBV5-1 to TRBJ2-1; a possible D gene is TRBD1 (6 bases). CDR1 is SGHRS, CDR2 YFSETQ, per germline. Trimming left V 5 bases short and J 6 bases short, with 12 bases between. This CDR3 region has 13 residues. The DNA of the CDR3 is TGCGCCAGCAGTCCACAGGGTGTCAATGAGCAGTTCTTC. Residues: CASSPQGVNEQFF.

V is TRBV10-3 and J is TRBJ2-2; 15 positions match TRBD2. Trimming removed 10 bases from V and 5 bases from J; junction bases left unmatched: 5. This CDR3 has 15 residues. Looked up from germline, CDR1 is ENHRY and CDR2 is SYGVKD. The CDR3 bases are TGTGCCAGCGGGACTAGCGGGAGGAGGACCGGGGAGCTGTTTTTT. This encodes CASGTSGRRTGELFF.

The J gene is TRBJ2-1, the V gene TRBV5-1; 9 positions match TRBD1. With V trimmed by 1 base and J by 9 bases, 11 bases remained unmatched. The CDR3 is made up of 16 amino acids. Per germline, CDR1 SGHRS and CDR2 YFSETQ. The CDR3 protein is CASSLNSGQGIGEQFF. The DNA of the CDR3 is TGCGCCAGCAGCTTGAACTCGGGACAGGGTATCGGTGAGCAGTTCTTC.

The chain combines TRBV2 with TRBJ1-3; D remains ambiguous. The germline V gene encodes CDR1 SNHLY and CDR2 FYNNEI. Deletions cut 5 bases from V and 1 base from J, with 15 bases between. The CDR3 length is 16 residues. The CDR3 DNA reads TGTGCCAGCAGTTTTTCAGAGGGAATTTCTGGAAACACCATATATTTT. Its translation is CASSFSEGISGNTIYF.

A few counts support this clone. The chain employs TRBV28 and TRBJ1-3; no reliable D call. This CDR3 is built from 14 residues. CDR1 is MDHEN and CDR2 is SYDVKM in the germline V gene. The ends were cut back, 7 bases at V and 3 bases at J, with 13 bases in the middle. The CDR3 loop is CASIAGGGGNTIYF. The CDR3 nucleotides are TGTGCCAGCATCGCCGGAGGAGGTGGAAACACCATATATTTT.

J is TRBJ2-5 and V is TRBV19; TRBD1 matches at 7 bases. This CDR3 region has 16 residues. Germline V gene sequence: CDR1 LNHDA, CDR2 SQIVND (reference sequence). Unmatched junction bases numbered 9, after V lost 3 bases and J lost 2 bases. The DNA for the CDR3 is TGTGCCAGTAGTATCTTAAGGGACAGATTACAAGAGACCCAGTACTTC. Amino acids: CASSILRDRLQETQYF.

This clone was recorded a few times. This chain connects TRBV19 to TRBJ2-2, with 10 bases that match TRBD2. This CDR3 is built from 16 residues. Germline trimming cut 6 bases from V and 2 bases from J; bases unmatched to any gene: 6. The germline gives CDR1 LNHDA, CDR2 SQIVND (reference sequence). The CDR3 nucleotides read TGTGCCAGTAGGACAACTAGCGGGGCCAACACCGGGGAGCTGTTTTTT. This codes for CASRTTSGANTGELFF.

The chain couples TRBV9 to TRBJ2-1; 11 bases align to TRBD2. V shed 0 bases, J shed 6 bases, and the junction held 5 bases outside the gene matches. CDR3 length: 16 amino acids. Germline CDR1 and CDR2: SGDLS and YYNGEE. The CDR3 is CASSVVGSGGVNEQFF. The CDR3 bases are TGTGCCAGCAGCGTAGTAGGTAGCGGGGGGGTCAATGAGCAGTTCTTC.

The rearrangement uses TRBV28 and TRBJ1-5; D is uncertain. This CDR3 has 17 residues. V was shortened by 6 bases and J by 2 bases, with 20 bases between the two germline ends. Germline V lookup: CDR1 MDHEN, CDR2 SYDVKM. CDR3 region: CASRLIQNSRGNQPQHF. The CDR3 nucleotides read TGTGCCAGCAGGCTGATCCAAAATTCCCGAGGCAATCAGCCCCAGCATTTT.

This chain joins TRBV3-1 (or the pseudogene TRBV3-2) and TRBJ1-1; D is possibly TRBD1 (5 bases). The length of the CDR3 is 15 residues. Trimming removed 1 base from V and 5 bases from J, with 14 bases in between. Germline V gene data show CDR1 as LGHDT and CDR2 as YNNKEL (reference sequence). The CDR3 DNA reads TGTGCCAGCAGCCAAGTTTCCCAGGGAGGGACTGAAGCTTTCTTT. It translates to CASSQVSQGGTEAFF.

The chain's CDR3 is CASSLRPAGGSYNEQFF. CDR3 nucleotide sequence: TGTGCCAGCAGCTTAAGGCCGGCGGGAGGGTCCTACAATGAGCAGTTCTTC. This chain links TRBV7-3 with TRBJ2-1; 9 bases align to TRBD2. The length of the CDR3 is 17 residues. The V segment lost 1 base and the J segment 1 base; nucleotides outside the gene matches: 5. Germline CDR1 reads SGHTA; CDR2 reads FQGTGA. The full variable domain, its missing parts supplied by reference TRBV7-3 and TRBJ2-1, is GAGVSQTPSNKVTEKGKYVELRCDPISGHTALYWYRQSLGQGPEFLIYFQGTGAADDSGLPNDRFFAVRPEGSVSTLKIQRTERGDSAVYLCASSLRPAGGSYNEQFFGPGTRLTVL.

The V and J genes are TRBV3-1 (or the pseudogene TRBV3-2) and TRBJ1-6; TRBD1 agrees at 7 bases. Germline lookup yields CDR1 LGHDT and CDR2 YNNKEL (reference sequence). The CDR3 contains 14 residues. The ends lost 4 bases at V and 9 bases at J; junction bases unmatched: 6. The CDR3 DNA reads as TGTGCCAGCAGCCGAGACAGGGTGGGTTCACCCCTCCACTTT. It encodes CASSRDRVGSPLHF.

This chain joins TRBV3-1 (or the pseudogene TRBV3-2) and TRBJ1-3; TRBD1 matches 8 bases. The CDR3 is 15 amino acids. Unmatched junction bases numbered 3, after V lost 1 base and J lost 4 bases. Germline V lookup: CDR1 LGHDT, CDR2 YNNKEL (reference sequence). CDR3 bases: TGTGCCAGCAGCCAAGGGACAGGGCTCGGAAACACCATATATTTT. Its translation is CASSQGTGLGNTIYF.

The gene calls are TRBV6-6 and TRBJ2-1, with 11 positions matching TRBD1. V shed 6 bases and J 9 bases; nucleotides not matched to a gene: 7. Germline V gene data show CDR1 as MNHNY and CDR2 as SVGAGI (reference sequence). The CDR3 is made up of 14 amino acids. CDR3 residues: CASSPRTGGGEQFF. The CDR3 DNA is TGTGCCAGCAGCCCCCGGACAGGGGGCGGTGAGCAGTTCTTC.

J is TRBJ2-7 and V is TRBV5-4; D is ambiguous. CDR1 is SGHNT and CDR2 is YYREEE in the germline V gene (reference sequence). V was shortened by 0 bases and J by 0 bases, with 10 bases between the two germline ends. This CDR3 spans 15 amino acids. The CDR3: CASSLGSASSYEQYF. The CDR3 region has the DNA TGTGCCAGCAGCTTGGGGTCAGCGAGCTCCTACGAGCAGTACTTC.

The V gene is TRBV10-3, the J gene TRBJ1-2; 7 bases map to TRBD1. The CDR3 has 14 residues. V lost 5 bases to trimming and J lost 4 bases; unmatched junction nucleotides: 7. Germline V gene lookup returns CDR1 ENHRY and CDR2 SYGVKD. CDR3 amino acids: CAISPRQGGYGYTF. The DNA of the CDR3 is TGTGCCATCAGTCCCCGACAGGGTGGCTATGGCTACACCTTC.

This chain connects TRBV7-9 to TRBJ2-3; maybe TRBD2 (6 bases). Deletions cut 5 bases from V and 4 bases from J, with 13 bases between. This CDR3 comprises 14 residues. CDR1 and CDR2 from the germline V gene are SEHNR and FQNEAQ (reference sequence). CDR3 sequence: CASSPGGRSDTQYF. CDR3 nucleotide sequence: TGTGCCAGCAGCCCCGGTGGGAGGTCAGATACGCAGTATTTT.

This chain connects TRBV3-1 (or the pseudogene TRBV3-2) to TRBJ1-2; 12 nucleotides align to TRBD1. Germline loops: CDR1 LGHDT, CDR2 YNNKEL (reference sequence). J was trimmed by 8 bases and V by 3 bases; bases with no gene match: 7. This CDR3 is 15 amino acids long. Here the CDR3 reads CASSQRGQGARGYTF. CDR3 in DNA: TGTGCCAGCAGCCAGAGGGGACAGGGGGCCCGAGGCTACACCTTC.

The chain is built from TRBV6-2 or TRBV6-3 and TRBJ2-7; TRBD1 matches at 7 bases. The length of the CDR3 is 14 residues. Germline V gene lookup returns CDR1 MNHEY and CDR2 SVGEGT. V shed 7 bases, J shed 3 bases, and the junction held 9 bases outside the gene matches. This CDR3 reads CASTPTGFRYEQYF. CDR3 nucleotide sequence: TGTGCCAGCACCCCGACAGGGTTCCGCTACGAGCAGTACTTC.

This chain joins TRBV6-5 and TRBJ2-3; the match to TRBD2 covers 11 bases. Trimming at V came to 2 bases and at J to 6 bases, leaving 7 bases not matched to a gene. CDR3 size: 16 residues. From germline, CDR1 is MNHEY and CDR2 SVGAGI. Here the CDR3 DNA reads TGTGCCAGCAGTTACCGAGCTAGCGGGGGGTCGGATACGCAGTATTTT. It specifies CASSYRASGGSDTQYF.

The chain has TRBV28 and TRBJ2-7; D not certain. Germline V gene sequence: CDR1 MDHEN, CDR2 SYDVKM. V lost 2 bases to trimming and J lost 2 bases, with 4 bases between them. The CDR3 sequence is 12 residues long. CDR3 residues: CASSLPTYEQYF. DNA of the CDR3: TGTGCCAGCAGTTTACCTACCTACGAGCAGTACTTC. The variable domain in full, completed from reference TRBV28 and TRBJ2-7, reads DVKVTQSSRYLVKRTGEKVFLECVQDMDHENMFWYRQDPGLGLRLIYFSYDVKMKEKGDIPEGYSVSREKKERFSLILESASTNQTSMYLCASSLPTYEQYFGPGTRLTVT.

This clone was counted a single time. The rearrangement joins TRBV19 to TRBJ2-5, with D maybe TRBD1 (5 bases). The CDR3 is 14 amino acids. Between the trimmed V and J ends, which lost 3 bases and 5 bases, there was a span of 13 bases. Looked up from germline, CDR1 is LNHDA and CDR2 is SQIVND (reference sequence). DNA of the CDR3: TGTGCCAGTAGTATGTTACAGGATGCGGAGACCCAGTACTTC. Translating gives CASSMLQDAETQYF. The variable domain in full, completed from reference TRBV19 and TRBJ2-5, reads DGGITQSPKYLFRKEGQNVTLSCEQNLNHDAMYWYRQDPGQGLRLIYYSQIVNDFQKGDIAEGYSVSREKKESFPLTVTSAQKNPTAFYLCASSMLQDAETQYFGPGTRLLVL.

V is TRBV11-2 and J is TRBJ2-1, with a tentative D call TRBD1 (7 bases). This CDR3 is 15 amino acids long. Looked up from germline, CDR1 is SGHAT and CDR2 is FQNNGV. V gave up 5 bases and J gave up 11 bases, with 22 bases separating them. The CDR3 DNA sequence: TGTGCCAGCAGCCTCATCGGGGCAGGGGGGTCGAAGCAGTTCTTC. The encoded protein is CASSLIGAGGSKQFF.

The rearrangement links TRBV5-4 to TRBJ2-7, with TRBD1 identical over 7 bases. The germline gives CDR1 SGHNT, CDR2 YYREEE (reference sequence). The junction had 4 bases not matched to a gene; V was cut back by 4 bases and J by 0 bases. CDR3 length: 14 residues. The CDR3 nucleotides read TGTGCCAGCAGCCTGGGGACAGACTCCTACGAGCAGTACTTC. This codes for CASSLGTDSYEQYF.